The 12 T cell receptor beta chains below were found in one sample sequenced in a study of cytomegalovirus exposure and HLA in healthy donors. Use of 60 Vbeta and 13 Jbeta primers characterized the PCR. Sequencing used immunoSEQ multiplex PCR; TCRdb keeps in-frame clones, though not all of them. The sample lists more than 150,000 clones, around four fifths occurring once. Sequencing was done on a sample of PBMCs. All receptors derive from a woman aged 18-29 years in good health and CMV-seronegative.

A few counts support this clone. The chain has TRBV11-3 and TRBJ1-2, with a weak D call TRBD1 (6 bases). The ends were cut back, 8 bases at V and 6 bases at J, with 19 bases in the middle. Germline V lookup: CDR1 SGHNT, CDR2 YENEEA. The CDR3 has 14 amino acids. The CDR3 DNA reads as TGTGCCAGCGACCTCCCGCGACAGGAGGATGGCTACACCTTC. Its protein product is CASDLPRQEDGYTF.

The rearrangement joins TRBV14 to TRBJ1-2; D uncertain. The CDR3 is made up of 17 amino acids. Trimming left V 0 bases short and J 4 bases short, with 18 bases between. The V gene's germline CDR1 is SGHDN and CDR2 FVKESK. The CDR3 here is CASSQDLSGGGLYGYTF. The CDR3 nucleotides are TGTGCCAGCAGCCAAGACCTCTCCGGTGGCGGTCTCTATGGCTACACCTTC. The whole variable domain, filled in from reference TRBV14 and TRBJ1-2, reads EAGVTQFPSHSVIEKGQTVTLRCDPISGHDNLYWYRRVMGKEIKFLLHFVKESKQDESGMPNNRFLAERTGGTYSTLKVQPAELEDSGVYFCASSQDLSGGGLYGYTFGSGTRLTVV.

This clone has a handful of counts. The V call is TRBV27, the J call TRBJ1-2; TRBD1 agrees at 7 bases. Trimming removed 6 bases from V and 2 bases from J; junction bases left unmatched: 6. CDR1 is MNHEY and CDR2 is SMNVEV in the germline V gene (reference sequence). The CDR3 runs 14 residues. CDR3: CASRYRGGNYGYTF. The CDR3 region has the DNA TGTGCCAGCAGATACAGGGGAGGAAACTATGGCTACACCTTC.

The rearrangement links TRBV4-1 to TRBJ1-2; D may be TRBD1 (6 bases). Looked up from germline, CDR1 is MGHRA and CDR2 is YSYEKL. V was trimmed by 2 bases and J by 4 bases, leaving 11 bases between them. The CDR3 length is 14 residues. In DNA form, the CDR3 reads TGCGCCAGCAGCCAAACCGGGACAAGCTATGGCTACACCTTC. This encodes CASSQTGTSYGYTF.

The V and J genes are TRBV6-1 and TRBJ1-2, with 8 bases fitting TRBD1. Trimming at V came to 6 bases and at J to 4 bases, leaving 7 bases not matched to a gene. Germline V gene sequence: CDR1 MNHNS, CDR2 SASEGT. The CDR3 is 14 residues long. As DNA, the CDR3 is TGTGCCAGCAGACACCAGGGGGCTGGCTATGGCTACACCTTC. This sequence encodes CASRHQGAGYGYTF.

The J gene is TRBJ2-2, the V gene TRBV30; the match to TRBD1 covers 9 bases. The CDR3 length is 14 residues. Looked up from germline, CDR1 is GTSNPN and CDR2 is SVGIG (reference sequence). The V and J ends lost 0 bases and 7 bases, in that order; junction bases with no gene match: 3. The CDR3 region is CAWSVDRGIGELFF. The CDR3 DNA sequence: TGTGCCTGGAGTGTGGACAGGGGCATCGGGGAGCTGTTTTTT. The entire variable domain, with the rest obtained from reference TRBV30 and TRBJ2-2, is as follows: SQTIHQWPATLVQPVGSPLSLECTVEGTSNPNLYWYRQAAGRGLQLLFYSVGIGQISSEVPQNLSASRPQDRQFILSSKKLLLSDSGFYLCAWSVDRGIGELFFGEGSRLTVL.

V usage is TRBV11-2 and J usage is TRBJ2-1; D is undetermined. Germline CDR1 is SGHAT and CDR2 is FQNNGV. This CDR3 comprises 14 residues. Between the trimmed V and J ends, which lost 4 bases and 4 bases, there was a span of 11 bases. In DNA form, the CDR3 reads TGTGCCAGCAGCTCTTTCGAGGATTACAATGAGCAGTTCTTC. This translates into CASSSFEDYNEQFF.

The J gene is TRBJ2-1, the V gene TRBV7-8; 9 nucleotides agree with TRBD2. V lost 3 bases to trimming and J lost 6 bases; unmatched junction nucleotides: 6. The length of the CDR3 is 15 residues. The germline V gene has CDR1 SGHVS and CDR2 FQNEAQ. In nucleotides, the CDR3 is TGTGCCAGCAGCTTTGGCGGGGGGGCGGGCAATGAGCAGTTCTTC. Its translation is CASSFGGGAGNEQFF. The whole variable domain, remainder taken from reference TRBV7-8 and TRBJ2-1, is GAGVSQSPRYKVAKRGQDVALRCDPISGHVSLFWYQQALGQGPEFLTYFQNEAQLDKSGLPSDRFFAERPEGSVSTLKIQRTQQEDSAVYLCASSFGGGAGNEQFFGPGTRLTVL.

For the CDR3, the DNA is TGCGCCAGCAGCCAAGATCGGGCAGGGTCCTATGGCTACACCTTC. It translates to CASSQDRAGSYGYTF. This rearrangement joins TRBV4-1 to TRBJ1-2; D is perhaps TRBD1 (5 bases). Germline assignment: CDR1 MGHRA and CDR2 YSYEKL. V dropped 0 bases and J dropped 4 bases, with 12 bases sitting between them. CDR3 size: 15 residues.

J is TRBJ2-7 and V is TRBV11-2; D is possibly TRBD1 (6 bases). V lost 0 bases, J lost 1 base, and 7 bases lay in between. This CDR3 contains 14 residues. Germline CDR1 is SGHAT and CDR2 is FQNNGV. The CDR3 DNA reads as TGTGCCAGCAGCTTAGAGACAGGATCCTACGAGCAGTACTTC. This translates into CASSLETGSYEQYF.

This clone appeared once. The V and J genes are TRBV10-2 and TRBJ1-5; 7 nucleotides align to TRBD1. The CDR3 has 15 amino acids. Germline CDR1 and CDR2: WSHSY and SAAADI. J was trimmed by 3 bases and V by 6 bases; bases with no gene match: 8. CDR3 residues: CASSAGTAYNQPQHF. In DNA form, the CDR3 reads TGCGCCAGCAGCGCCGGGACAGCATACAATCAGCCCCAGCATTTT.

The chain combines TRBV10-3 with TRBJ2-3; weak D call: TRBD2 (5 bases). Germline CDR1 reads ENHRY; CDR2 reads SYGVKD. V lost 5 bases and J 1 base, leaving 10 bases between the germline ends. This CDR3 spans 14 amino acids. The CDR3 region has the DNA TGTGCCATCAGTCGGGGTCGTGGCACAGATACGCAGTATTTT. It translates to CAISRGRGTDTQYF.